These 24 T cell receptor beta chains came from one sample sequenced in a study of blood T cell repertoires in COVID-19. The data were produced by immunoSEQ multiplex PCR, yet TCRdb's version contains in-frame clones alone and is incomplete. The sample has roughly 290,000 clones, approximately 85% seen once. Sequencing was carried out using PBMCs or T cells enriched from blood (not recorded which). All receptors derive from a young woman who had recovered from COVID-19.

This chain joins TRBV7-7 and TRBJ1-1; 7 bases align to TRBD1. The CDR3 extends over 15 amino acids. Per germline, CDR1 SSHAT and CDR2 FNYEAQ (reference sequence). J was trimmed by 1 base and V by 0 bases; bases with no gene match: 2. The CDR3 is CASSLATGRNTEAFF. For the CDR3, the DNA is TGTGCCAGCAGCTTAGCGACAGGGAGGAACACTGAAGCTTTCTTT.

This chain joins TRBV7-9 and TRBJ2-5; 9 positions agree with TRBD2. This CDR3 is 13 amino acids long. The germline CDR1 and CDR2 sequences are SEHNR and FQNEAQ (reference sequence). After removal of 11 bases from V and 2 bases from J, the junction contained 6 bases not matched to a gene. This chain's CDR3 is CACLTSGQETQYF. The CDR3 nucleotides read TGTGCCTGCCTGACTAGCGGACAAGAGACCCAGTACTTC.

The CDR3 coding sequence is TGTGCCAGCAGCCTGAACAGGCCCTTGAACACTGAAGCTTTCTTT. Translation gives CASSLNRPLNTEAFF. This rearrangement joins TRBV3-1 (or the pseudogene TRBV3-2) to TRBJ1-1, with D possibly being TRBD1 (5 bases). Deletions cut 4 bases from V and 0 bases from J, with 12 bases between. The CDR3 length is 15 residues. Germline CDR1 reads LGHDT; CDR2 reads YNNKEL (reference sequence).

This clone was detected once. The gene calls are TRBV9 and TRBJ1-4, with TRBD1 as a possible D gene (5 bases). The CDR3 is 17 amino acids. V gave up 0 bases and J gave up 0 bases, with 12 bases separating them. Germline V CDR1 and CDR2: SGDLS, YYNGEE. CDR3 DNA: TGTGCCAGCAGCGTAGCGGGAGGGGCGGCAACTAATGAAAAACTGTTTTTT. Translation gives CASSVAGGAATNEKLFF.

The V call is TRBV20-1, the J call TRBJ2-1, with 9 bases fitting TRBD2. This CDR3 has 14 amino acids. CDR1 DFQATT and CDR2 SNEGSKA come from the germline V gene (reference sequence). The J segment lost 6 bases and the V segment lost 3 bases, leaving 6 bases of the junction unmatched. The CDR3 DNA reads TGCAGTGCTAGTAGCGGGAGACACGGCAATGAGCAGTTCTTC. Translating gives CSASSGRHGNEQFF.

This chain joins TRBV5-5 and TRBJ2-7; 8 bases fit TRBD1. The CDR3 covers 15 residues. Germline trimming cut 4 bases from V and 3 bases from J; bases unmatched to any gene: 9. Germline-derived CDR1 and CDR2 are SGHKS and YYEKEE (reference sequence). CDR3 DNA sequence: TGTGCCAGCAGCCCCGCCGGGACAGGATACTACGAGCAGTACTTC. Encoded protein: CASSPAGTGYYEQYF.

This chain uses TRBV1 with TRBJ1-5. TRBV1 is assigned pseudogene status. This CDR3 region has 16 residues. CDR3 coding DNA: TGCACCAGCAGCCATGGCGACGCCGGAGGGAATCAGCCCCAGCATTTT. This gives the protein CTSSHGDAGGNQPQHF.

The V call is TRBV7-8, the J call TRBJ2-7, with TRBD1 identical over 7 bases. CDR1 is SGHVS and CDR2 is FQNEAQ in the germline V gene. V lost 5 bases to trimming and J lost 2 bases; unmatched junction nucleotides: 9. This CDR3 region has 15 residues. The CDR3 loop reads CASSPRQGLAYEQYF. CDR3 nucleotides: TGTGCCAGCAGCCCTCGACAGGGATTGGCCTACGAGCAGTACTTC.

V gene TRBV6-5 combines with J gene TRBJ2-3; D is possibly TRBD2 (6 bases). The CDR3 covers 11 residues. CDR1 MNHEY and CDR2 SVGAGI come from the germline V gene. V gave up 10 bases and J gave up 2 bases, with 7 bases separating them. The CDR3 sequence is CATRDTDTQYF. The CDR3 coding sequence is TGTGCCACGCGGGACACAGATACGCAGTATTTT.

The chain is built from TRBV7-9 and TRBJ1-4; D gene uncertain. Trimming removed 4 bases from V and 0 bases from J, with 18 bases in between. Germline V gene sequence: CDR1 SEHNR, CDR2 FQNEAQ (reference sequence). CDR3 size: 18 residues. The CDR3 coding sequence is TGTGCCAGCAGCTCTCCTGCCGGGGTAGAGGCAACTAATGAAAAACTGTTTTTT. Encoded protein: CASSSPAGVEATNEKLFF.

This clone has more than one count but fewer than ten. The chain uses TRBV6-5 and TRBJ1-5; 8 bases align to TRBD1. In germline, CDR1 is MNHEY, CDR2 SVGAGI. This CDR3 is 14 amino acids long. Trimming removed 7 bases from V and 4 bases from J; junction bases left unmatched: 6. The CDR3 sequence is CASTDGQGNQPQHF. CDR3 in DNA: TGTGCCAGCACCGACGGACAGGGAAATCAGCCCCAGCATTTT.

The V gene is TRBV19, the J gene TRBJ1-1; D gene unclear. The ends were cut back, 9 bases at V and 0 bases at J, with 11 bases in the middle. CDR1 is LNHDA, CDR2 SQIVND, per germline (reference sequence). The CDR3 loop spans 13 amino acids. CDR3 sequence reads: CASGSPVNTEAFF. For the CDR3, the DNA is TGTGCCAGCGGGTCTCCGGTGAACACTGAAGCTTTCTTT.

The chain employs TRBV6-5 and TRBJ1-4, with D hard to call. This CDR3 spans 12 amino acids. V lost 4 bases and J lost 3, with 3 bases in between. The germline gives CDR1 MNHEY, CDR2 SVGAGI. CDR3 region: CASSSSNEKLFF. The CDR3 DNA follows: TGTGCCAGCAGTTCGTCTAATGAAAAACTGTTTTTT.

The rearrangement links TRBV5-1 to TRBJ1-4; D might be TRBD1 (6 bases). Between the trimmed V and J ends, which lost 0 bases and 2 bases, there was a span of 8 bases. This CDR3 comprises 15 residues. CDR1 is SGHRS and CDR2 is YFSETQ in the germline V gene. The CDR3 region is CASSLDRATNEKLFF. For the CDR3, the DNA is TGCGCCAGCAGCTTGGACAGGGCCACTAATGAAAAACTGTTTTTT. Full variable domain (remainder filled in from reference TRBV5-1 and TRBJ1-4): KAGVTQTPRYLIKTRGQQVTLSCSPISGHRSVSWYQQTPGQGLQFLFEYFSETQRNKGNFPGRFSGRQFSNSRSEMNVSTLELGDSALYLCASSLDRATNEKLFFGSGTQLSVL.

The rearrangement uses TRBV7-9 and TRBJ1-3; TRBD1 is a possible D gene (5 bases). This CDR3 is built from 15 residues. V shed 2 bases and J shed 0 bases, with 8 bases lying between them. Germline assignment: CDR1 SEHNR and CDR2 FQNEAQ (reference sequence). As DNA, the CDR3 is TGTGCCAGCAGCTTACGACAGCGCTCTGGAAACACCATATATTTT. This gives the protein CASSLRQRSGNTIYF.

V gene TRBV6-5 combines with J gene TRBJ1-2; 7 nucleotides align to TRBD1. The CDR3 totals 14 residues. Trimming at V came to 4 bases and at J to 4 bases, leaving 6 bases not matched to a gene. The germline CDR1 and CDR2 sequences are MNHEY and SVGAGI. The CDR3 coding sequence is TGTGCCAGCAGTTCTTTGACAGGGAGCTATGGCTACACCTTC. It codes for CASSSLTGSYGYTF.

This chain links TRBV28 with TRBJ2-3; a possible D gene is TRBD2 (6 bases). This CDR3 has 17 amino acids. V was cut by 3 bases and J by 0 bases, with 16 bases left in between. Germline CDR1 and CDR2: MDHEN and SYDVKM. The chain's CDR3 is CASSFGPEGQSTDTQYF. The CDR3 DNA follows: TGTGCCAGCAGTTTCGGCCCGGAGGGCCAAAGCACAGATACGCAGTATTTT.

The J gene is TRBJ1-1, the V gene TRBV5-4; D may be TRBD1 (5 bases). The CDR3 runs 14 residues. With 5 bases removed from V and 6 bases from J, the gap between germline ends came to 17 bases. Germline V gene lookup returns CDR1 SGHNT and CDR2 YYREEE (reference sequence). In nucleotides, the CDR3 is TGTGCCAGCAGACAAACCGACAGCGAGCCTGAAGCTTTCTTT. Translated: CASRQTDSEPEAFF. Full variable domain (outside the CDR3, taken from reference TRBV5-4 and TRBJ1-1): ETGVTQSPTHLIKTRGQQVTLRCSSQSGHNTVSWYQQALGQGPQFIFQYYREEENGRGNFPPRFSGLQFPNYSSELNVNALELDDSALYLCASRQTDSEPEAFFGQGTRLTVV.

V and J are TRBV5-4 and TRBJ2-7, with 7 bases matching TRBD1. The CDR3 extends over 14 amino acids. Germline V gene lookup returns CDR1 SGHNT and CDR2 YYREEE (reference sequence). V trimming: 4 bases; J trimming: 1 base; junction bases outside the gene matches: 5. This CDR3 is CASSPDRFSYEQYF. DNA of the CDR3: TGTGCCAGCAGCCCGGACAGGTTTTCCTACGAGCAGTACTTC. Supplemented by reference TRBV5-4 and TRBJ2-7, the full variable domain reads ETGVTQSPTHLIKTRGQQVTLRCSSQSGHNTVSWYQQALGQGPQFIFQYYREEENGRGNFPPRFSGLQFPNYSSELNVNALELDDSALYLCASSPDRFSYEQYFGPGTRLTVT.

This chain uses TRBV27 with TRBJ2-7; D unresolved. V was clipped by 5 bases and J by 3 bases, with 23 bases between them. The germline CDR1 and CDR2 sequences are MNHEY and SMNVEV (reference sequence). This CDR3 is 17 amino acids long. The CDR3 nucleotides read TGTGCCAGCAGTCTCCAACCGTCTGAAGCACGAGGCTACGAGCAGTACTTC. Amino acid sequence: CASSLQPSEARGYEQYF.

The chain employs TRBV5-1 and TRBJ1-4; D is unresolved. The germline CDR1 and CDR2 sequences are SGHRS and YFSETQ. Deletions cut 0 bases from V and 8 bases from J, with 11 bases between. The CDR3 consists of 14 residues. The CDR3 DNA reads TGCGCCAGCAGCTTGGGAGGGATCAACGAAAAACTGTTTTTT. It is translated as CASSLGGINEKLFF. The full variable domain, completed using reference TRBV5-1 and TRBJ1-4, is KAGVTQTPRYLIKTRGQQVTLSCSPISGHRSVSWYQQTPGQGLQFLFEYFSETQRNKGNFPGRFSGRQFSNSRSEMNVSTLELGDSALYLCASSLGGINEKLFFGSGTQLSVL.

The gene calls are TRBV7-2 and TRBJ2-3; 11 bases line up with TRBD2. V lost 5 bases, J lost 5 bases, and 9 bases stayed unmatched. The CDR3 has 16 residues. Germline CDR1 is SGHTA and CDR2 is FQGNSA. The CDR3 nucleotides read TGTGCCAGCAGCCCCCCACTAGCGGGAGTGAAAGATACGCAGTATTTT. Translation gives CASSPPLAGVKDTQYF.

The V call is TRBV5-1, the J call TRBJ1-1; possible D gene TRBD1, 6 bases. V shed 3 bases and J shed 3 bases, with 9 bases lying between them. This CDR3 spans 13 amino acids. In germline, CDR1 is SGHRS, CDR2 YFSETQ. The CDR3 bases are TGCGCCAGCAGCTCAGGGGACCACACTGAAGCTTTCTTT. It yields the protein CASSSGDHTEAFF.

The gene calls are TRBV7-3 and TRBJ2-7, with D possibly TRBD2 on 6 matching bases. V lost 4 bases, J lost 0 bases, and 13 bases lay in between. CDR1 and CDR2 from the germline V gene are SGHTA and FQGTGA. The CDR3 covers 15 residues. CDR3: CASSWGSGDSYEQYF. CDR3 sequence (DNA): TGTGCCAGCAGCTGGGGTAGCGGAGACTCCTACGAGCAGTACTTC. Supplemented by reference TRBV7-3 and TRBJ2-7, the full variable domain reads GAGVSQTPSNKVTEKGKYVELRCDPISGHTALYWYRQSLGQGPEFLIYFQGTGAADDSGLPNDRFFAVRPEGSVSTLKIQRTERGDSAVYLCASSWGSGDSYEQYFGPGTRLTVT.